Reported below is one T cell receptor (beta chain). Antigen unknown. V lost 0 bases, J lost 3 bases, and 5 bases stayed unmatched. The CDR3 loop spans 16 amino acids. From germline, CDR1 is SGHVS and CDR2 FNYEAQ. TCRdb's table, derived via immunoSEQ multiplex PCR, lists solely in-frame clones and lacks some. The sample shows over 150,000 clones, roughly four fifths of them seen only once. The sample comes from a study of cytotoxic CD8 clonotypes in ibrutinib-treated CLL. At the level of the study: In all, around 10 patients were relapsed/refractory, roughly 15 were treatment-naive and roughly 18 were IGHV unmutated. Study results and limitations: Sustained-remission patients were sampled at one set of times and progressing patients at different ones.

J is TRBJ2-5 and V is TRBV7-6; 9 bases agree with TRBD2. The source is a human donor with chronic lymphocytic leukemia. Specimen: PBMCs, collected after 12 months of ibrutinib treatment. CDR3 in DNA: TGTGCCAGCAGCTTAGCGCGTCTAGCGGGGAAAGAGACCCAGTACTTC. It is translated as CASSLARLAGKETQYF. Based on the CDR3 plus reference TRBV7-6 and TRBJ2-5, the full variable domain is GAGVSQSPRYKVTKRGQDVALRCDPISGHVSLYWYRQALGQGPEFLTYFNYEAQQDKSGLPNDRFSAERPEGSISTLTIQRTEQRDSAMYRCASSLARLAGKETQYFGPGTRLLVL.